This TCR beta chain appears in the sequencing data of a study of T cells in Graves' hyperthyroidism and ophthalmopathy. Trimming took 4 bases from V and 4 from J, leaving 2 bases between them. The CDR3 length is 11 residues. This clonotype showed up many times. The TCR beta CDR3 regions underwent amplification using RNA transcripts as the source. A first-round RT-PCR of the TCR CDR3 used the HTBI primer set. TCRdb ran MiXCR on the multiplex PCR reads and lists one entry per CDR3 protein. The sample lists about 840,000 distinct CDR3 sequences, about two fifths occurring once. Sequenced sample: blood. This chain uses TRBV12-3 or TRBV12-4 with TRBJ1-3; unclear D gene. The receptor's source is a young man with Graves' hyperthyroidism. The CDR3 spells CASSWGNTIYF. CDR3 nucleotide sequence: TGTGCCAGCAGTTGGGGAAACACCATATATTTT.